This is a list of T cell receptor beta chains from one sample in a study of cytomegalovirus exposure and HLA in healthy donors. The table came from immunoSEQ multiplex PCR; TCRdb's copy has only in-frame clones and leaves some out. The table lists around 100,000 clones, roughly 80% of them singletons. The specimen sequenced was PBMCs. These TCRs come from a man aged 18 to 30 in good health and CMV-seronegative. The CDR3 runs from the conserved cysteine through the conserved F or W. A D gene is named only where the DNA matches it firmly. Only some rows state a clone size, as once, few, many or a class for expanded clones.

size,J,V,D,DNA,CDR3
-,TRBJ2-7,TRBV6-5,-,TGTGCCAGCAGTTCCCTCTACGAGCAGTACTTC,CASSSLYEQYF
-,TRBJ2-7,TRBV23-1,TRBD1,TGCGCCAGCAGTCAATCGAGGGACAGGTTTAGCTGCGAGCAGTACTTC,CASSQSRDRFSCEQYF
few,TRBJ2-7,TRBV6-5,TRBD1,TGTGCCAGCAGTTACTCCCGGTGGACAGGGGTTGAGCAGTACTTC,CASSYSRWTGVEQYF
-,TRBJ2-1,TRBV7-8,TRBD2,TGTGCCAGCAGCTTTTGGGCGGGAGGGCCCTACAATGAGCAGTTCTTC,CASSFWAGGPYNEQFF
-,TRBJ2-3,TRBV9,TRBD2,TGTGCCAGCAGCGTAGAGTTGGGGAGGGAACCCCCAGATACGCAGTATTTT,CASSVELGREPPDTQYF
-,TRBJ1-6,TRBV2,-,TGTGCCAGCAGTGGGTCGCGGGACCGTAATTCACCCCTCCACTTT,CASSGSRDRNSPLHF
few,TRBJ2-7,TRBV27,TRBD1,TGTGCCAGCAGCCCGGACAGGGGAGCGCCCTACGAGCAGTACTTC,CASSPDRGAPYEQYF
-,TRBJ1-2,TRBV6-5,-,TGTGCCAGCAGCTACTCCCAGAACTATGGCTACACCTTC,CASSYSQNYGYTF
-,TRBJ2-5,TRBV6-5,TRBD2,TGTGCCAGCAGTTACGAGGGACTACCTGGGGAGACCCAGTACTTC,CASSYEGLPGETQYF
-,TRBJ2-7,TRBV6-5,-,TGTGCCAGCAGTGCGTGGGACAACCCCTACGAGCAGTACTTC,CASSAWDNPYEQYF
-,TRBJ2-6,TRBV4-2,-,TGTGCCAGCAGCCAAGAACGACAGTGGCTTAGTGGGGCCAACGTCCTGACTTTC,CASSQERQWLSGANVLTF
-,TRBJ1-4,TRBV27,-,TGTGCCAGCAGATCCGAGGGTTCGTACGAAAAACTGTTTTTT,CASRSEGSYEKLFF
-,TRBJ2-3,TRBV6-1,TRBD1,TGTGCCAGCACTCAGACAGGGTCTATGACAGATACGCAGTATTTT,CASTQTGSMTDTQYF
-,TRBJ1-5,TRBV30,-,TGTGCCTGGAGTGAAAGGGCAGGGGGCAATCAGCCCCAGCATTTT,CAWSERAGGNQPQHF
-,TRBJ2-7,TRBV5-6,TRBD2,TGTGCCAGCAGCTCCCTTCCGATTACTAGCGGGATTTTCTACGAGCAGTACTTC,CASSSLPITSGIFYEQYF
-,TRBJ1-4,TRBV28,-,TGTGCCAGCAGTTTATCACAGGGAAAACTGTTTTTT,CASSLSQGKLFF
-,TRBJ2-7,TRBV5-1,-,TGCGCCAGCAGATCGGCGGGAACCCCCCCCTACGAGCAGTACTTC,CASRSAGTPPYEQYF
-,TRBJ1-2,TRBV5-1,-,TGCGCCAGCAGCCGGGGGGGAGCCTCAGAGAACTATGGCTACACCTTC,CASSRGGASENYGYTF
once,TRBJ1-6,TRBV5-1,TRBD1,TGCGCCAGCACCAAAAACCCGAGACAGGGTGGGAGCTCCTATAATTCACCCCTCCACTTT,CASTKNPRQGGSSYNSPLHF
few,TRBJ2-5,TRBV28,-,TGTGCCAGCACCGCAACGTGGGGGACACATCAAGAGACCCAGTACTTC,CASTATWGTHQETQYF
-,TRBJ2-7,TRBV6-5,TRBD2,TGTGCCAGCAGTTACGGATTAGCGGGTTACAACGAGCAGTACTTC,CASSYGLAGYNEQYF
-,TRBJ1-1,TRBV6-5,-,TGTGCCAGCAACAACCTTAGGGGCACTGAAGCTTTCTTT,CASNNLRGTEAFF
few,TRBJ1-1,TRBV10-2,TRBD1,TGCGCCAGCAGGGGACAGGGGATGAACACTGAAGCTTTCTTT,CASRGQGMNTEAFF
once,TRBJ2-2,TRBV29-1,TRBD2,TGCAGCGTTGAAGTACGCGGGAGGGCCCCTTATTCGAACACCGGGGAGCTGTTTTTT,CSVEVRGRAPYSNTGELFF
-,TRBJ1-2,TRBV9,TRBD1,TGTGCCAGCAGCGCACGACAGGGCCACTACACCTTC,CASSARQGHYTF
-,TRBJ2-1,TRBV4-3,-,TGCGCCAGCAGCCGATCCGGGGGCGGGAGCTATGAGCAGTTCTTC,CASSRSGGGSYEQFF
-,TRBJ2-1,TRBV11-2,TRBD2,TGTGCCAGCAGCTTATCCAGCGGGAGCATTGGTGAGCAGTTCTTC,CASSLSSGSIGEQFF